This T cell receptor beta chain was sequenced in a study of T cells in Graves' hyperthyroidism and ophthalmopathy. Overall study results and limits: Stable hyperthyroidism was separated from ophthalmopathy by a model based on 13 V-J features.

This clonotype has a count of ten or more. Antigen: not known. V dropped 4 bases and J dropped 3; count of bases not matched to a gene: 12. This CDR3 is built from 16 residues. Germline values: CDR1 SGHRS, CDR2 YFSETQ. Clinical symptoms, serum thyroxine, TRAb, thyroid ultrasound and orbital computed tomography established diagnosis. From RNA transcripts, TCR beta CDR3 regions were amplified. An initial round of RT-PCR targeting the TCR CDR3 relied on the HTBI primer set. One entry per CDR3 protein results from TCRdb running MiXCR on the multiplex PCR reads. The sample yields about 570,000 distinct CDR3 sequences, around 46% seen once.

The sequence came from an adult woman with Graves' disease, either hyperthyroidism or ophthalmopathy (not recorded which). The sequenced material came from peripheral blood or thyroid tissue (not recorded which). The chain joins TRBV5-1 to TRBJ2-7; the match to TRBD1 covers 8 bases. Here the CDR3 DNA reads TGCGCCAGCAGCGCTGCCACCGGGACAGGCCGCTACGAGCAGTACTTC. Its protein product is CASSAATGTGRYEQYF.